A single sample gave rise to the 24 T cell receptor beta chains below, sequenced in a study of T cell responses to AZD1222 COVID-19 vaccine. The table came from immunoSEQ multiplex PCR; TCRdb's copy has only in-frame clones and leaves some out. The profile shows about 150,000 clones, about 92% of them singletons. This specimen was peripheral blood, taken on day 0 of AZD1222 vaccination. These receptors all stem from an adult in good health.

V and J are TRBV19 and TRBJ1-3; D gene ambiguous. Trimming pared 5 bases from V and 0 bases from J, leaving 14 bases between. CDR1 LNHDA and CDR2 SQIVND come from the germline V gene (reference sequence). The CDR3 contains 16 residues. CDR3 DNA: TGTGCCAGTAGTCCCCCTGGGCCAAGCTCTGGAAACACCATATATTTT. This gives the protein CASSPPGPSSGNTIYF.

The chain is built from TRBV12-3 or TRBV12-4 and TRBJ1-1; D gene unclear. Trimming shortened V by 1 base and J by 9 bases, and 6 bases separated the two germline ends. The CDR3 is 11 residues long. CDR3 region: CASSLGVKAFF. CDR3 sequence (DNA): TGTGCCAGCAGTTTAGGGGTAAAAGCTTTCTTT.

The V gene is TRBV7-8, the J gene TRBJ1-5; no clear D gene. V lost 3 bases and J lost 2, with 14 bases in between. This CDR3 has 16 residues. Germline V gene sequence: CDR1 SGHVS, CDR2 FQNEAQ. The CDR3 nucleotides read TGTGCCAGCAGCTTGGCTCCGTTGGGCGGCAATCAGCCCCAGCATTTT. It translates to CASSLAPLGGNQPQHF.

The chain uses TRBV6-6 and TRBJ2-3; 7 bases are a match to TRBD2. This CDR3 spans 15 amino acids. V was clipped by 6 bases and J by 5 bases; unmatched bases: 11. CDR1 and CDR2 from the germline V gene are MNHNY and SVGAGI (reference sequence). The CDR3 loop is CASSPRRSGEDTQYF. In DNA form, the CDR3 reads TGTGCCAGCAGCCCTCGAAGGAGCGGGGAAGATACGCAGTATTTT.

The chain combines TRBV28 with TRBJ1-5; weak D call: TRBD1 (6 bases). The germline CDR1 and CDR2 sequences are MDHEN and SYDVKM. Trimming left V 5 bases short and J 0 bases short, with 23 bases between. The CDR3 contains 19 residues. The CDR3 nucleotides are TGTGCCAGCAGTCCCCTCCGGGACATTTGGTCTTATAGCAATCAGCCCCAGCATTTT. As protein: CASSPLRDIWSYSNQPQHF.

The V gene is TRBV9, the J gene TRBJ1-2; 7 bases fit TRBD1. With 0 bases clipped from V and 5 bases from J, the junction kept 7 bases outside the gene matches. There are 15 residues in the CDR3. Germline V gene lookup returns CDR1 SGDLS and CDR2 YYNGEE. CDR3 bases: TGTGCCAGCAGCGTAGGTCACAGGGGAGTGTATGGCTACACCTTC. Translating gives CASSVGHRGVYGYTF. Full variable domain (missing parts from reference TRBV9 and TRBJ1-2): DSGVTQTPKHLITATGQRVTLRCSPRSGDLSVYWYQQSLDQGLQFLIQYYNGEERAKGNILERFSAQQFPDLHSELNLSSLELGDSALYFCASSVGHRGVYGYTFGSGTRLTVV.

The chain recombines TRBV18 with TRBJ1-1; the D gene is possibly TRBD1 (5 bases). Trimming cost V 5 bases and J 1 base, with 8 bases left between them. Germline V gene sequence: CDR1 KGHSH, CDR2 LQKENI. The CDR3 consists of 13 residues. CDR3 in DNA: TGTGCCAGCTCAGGGGACCGGAACACTGAAGCTTTCTTT. Its protein product is CASSGDRNTEAFF.

The DNA of the CDR3 is TGTGCCAGCTCACCCGGGACAGGGAGGCGGGAGACCCAGTACTTC. Its translation is CASSPGTGRRETQYF. The chain recombines TRBV18 with TRBJ2-5; 9 positions match TRBD1. The CDR3 length is 15 residues. CDR1 KGHSH and CDR2 LQKENI come from the germline V gene. The trim removed 3 bases at V and 5 bases at J, leaving 7 bases unmatched.

The V gene is TRBV27, the J gene TRBJ1-2, with no clear D. This CDR3 comprises 14 residues. The germline V gene has CDR1 MNHEY and CDR2 SMNVEV (reference sequence). Trimming shortened V by 2 bases and J by 5 bases, and 12 bases separated the two germline ends. The CDR3 reads CASSLMAGRYGYTF. Here the CDR3 DNA reads TGTGCCAGCAGTTTAATGGCAGGACGTTATGGCTACACCTTC.

This clone appeared once. This chain connects TRBV7-8 to TRBJ1-1, with 8 bases identical to TRBD1. In germline, CDR1 is SGHVS, CDR2 FQNEAQ. This CDR3 has 12 amino acids. V was pared by 5 bases and J by 9 bases, with 5 bases of the junction left unmatched. This CDR3 is CASSISRGQAFF. The DNA for the CDR3 is TGTGCCAGCAGCATATCCAGGGGGCAAGCTTTCTTT.

This sequence joins TRBV24-1 and TRBJ1-5, with D unresolved. Trimming removed 3 bases at V and 6 bases at J, with 11 bases between. The length of the CDR3 is 14 residues. CDR1 is KGHDR and CDR2 is SFDVKD in the germline V gene. The DNA of the CDR3 is TGTGCCACCAGTGATATGAAAAGCGGTCAGCCCCAGCATTTT. Translated, it gives CATSDMKSGQPQHF.

CDR3 residues: CASSPIGSQSTTRQYF. The CDR3 region has the DNA TGTGCCAGCTCACCAATAGGCAGCCAGTCGACTACGCGGCAGTACTTC. The rearrangement joins TRBV18 to TRBJ2-7, with D possibly TRBD2 on 5 matching bases. The V end was cut by 2 bases, the J end by 9 bases, with 23 bases between. Germline assignment: CDR1 KGHSH and CDR2 LQKENI. The CDR3 totals 16 residues.

This clone was picked up one time. This chain links TRBV5-1 with TRBJ1-6, with TRBD1 matching 7 bases. The germline gives CDR1 SGHRS, CDR2 YFSETQ. This CDR3 spans 17 amino acids. V lost 3 bases and J lost 8; bases outside the gene matches: 14. In DNA, the CDR3 is TGCGCCAGCAGCTCGGCGACAGGGCCTTTCGGCGATTCACCCCTCCACTTT. This translates into CASSSATGPFGDSPLHF.

This clone is a singleton in its sample. The chain is built from TRBV23-1 and TRBJ2-1; 11 positions match TRBD2. TRBV23-1 is an open reading frame, and its role is uncertain. This CDR3 has 17 amino acids. V lost 10 bases to trimming and J lost 4 bases; unmatched junction nucleotides: 15. CDR3 coding DNA: TGCGCCATCTATAGCGGGAGGGCTCTATATACTTACAATGAGCAGTTCTTC. This translates into CAIYSGRALYTYNEQFF.

The chain is built from TRBV9 and TRBJ2-1; D unclear. V was cut by 0 bases and J by 0 bases, with 4 bases left in between. Per the germline V gene, CDR1 is SGDLS and CDR2 is YYNGEE. This CDR3 contains 14 residues. In DNA, the CDR3 is TGTGCCAGCAGCGTAGCAAGCTCCTACAATGAGCAGTTCTTC. This translates into CASSVASSYNEQFF.

The rearrangement links TRBV6-5 to TRBJ2-3, with a possible D match to TRBD2 (6 bases). The germline V and J ends were trimmed by 6 bases and 2 bases, with 12 bases remaining between them. In germline, CDR1 is MNHEY, CDR2 SVGAGI. The CDR3 covers 14 residues. The chain's CDR3 is CASSVSGVTDTQYF. The CDR3 region has the DNA TGTGCCAGCAGCGTTAGCGGTGTCACAGATACGCAGTATTTT.

This clone appeared a few times. The V call is TRBV6-5, the J call TRBJ2-7; D is uncertain. V lost 0 bases, J lost 4 bases, and 13 bases lay in between. Germline values: CDR1 MNHEY, CDR2 SVGAGI. The CDR3 extends over 15 amino acids. The CDR3 sequence is CASSYSRTRAYEQYF. As DNA, the CDR3 is TGTGCCAGCAGTTACTCGAGAACCCGTGCTTACGAGCAGTACTTC.

J is TRBJ1-2 and V is TRBV30, with 8 nucleotides matching TRBD1. The CDR3 consists of 15 residues. J lost 4 bases, V lost 2 bases, and 9 bases had no gene match. The V gene's germline CDR1 is GTSNPN and CDR2 SVGIG (reference sequence). The CDR3 nucleotides read TGTGCCTGGAGTCCAGGACAGGGCCCCCGCTATGGCTACACCTTC. Protein: CAWSPGQGPRYGYTF.

The chain combines TRBV6-2 or TRBV6-3 with TRBJ1-6, with 9 bases that match TRBD1. The CDR3 contains 16 residues. Germline V lookup: CDR1 MNHEY, CDR2 SVGEGT. Unmatched junction bases numbered 8, after V lost 4 bases and J lost 7 bases. The CDR3 DNA reads TGTGCCAGCAGTTCCCACAGGGGGCGCCTCAATTCACCCCTCCACTTT. It codes for CASSSHRGRLNSPLHF.

This chain connects TRBV19 to TRBJ1-6; 8 bases are a match to TRBD1. Germline V lookup: CDR1 LNHDA, CDR2 SQIVND (reference sequence). CDR3 length equals 17 residues. V trimming: 3 bases; J trimming: 7 bases; junction bases outside the gene matches: 11. This chain's CDR3 is CASSMRQGSGRNSPLHF. CDR3 nucleotides: TGTGCCAGTAGTATGAGACAGGGGTCCGGTAGGAATTCACCCCTCCACTTT.

The V call is TRBV5-4, the J call TRBJ1-3, with D possibly matching TRBD1 (5 bases). Trimming took off 1 base at V and 4 bases at J, with 15 bases between the two ends. This CDR3 has 16 residues. Germline lookup yields CDR1 SGHNT and CDR2 YYREEE (reference sequence). The CDR3 nucleotides read TGTGCCAGCAGCTTGATATCGGGGCCCGGAGGAAACACCATATATTTT. It codes for CASSLISGPGGNTIYF.

This clone came up once. The rearrangement uses TRBV3-1 (or the pseudogene TRBV3-2) and TRBJ1-2; 9 bases are shared with TRBD1. The germline gives CDR1 LGHDT, CDR2 YNNKEL (reference sequence). The ends lost 1 base at V and 9 bases at J; junction bases unmatched: 3. The CDR3 has 13 residues. The CDR3 loop is CASSQGTGVSYTF. The CDR3 DNA reads as TGTGCCAGCAGCCAAGGGACAGGGGTGAGCTACACCTTC.

The chain couples TRBV7-9 to TRBJ2-1; D gene ambiguous. This CDR3 is built from 14 residues. Germline assignment: CDR1 SEHNR and CDR2 FQNEAQ (reference sequence). Trimming took off 2 bases at V and 6 bases at J, with 11 bases between the two ends. The CDR3 DNA reads TGTGCCAGCAGCTTAACCCGGAGTTCCAATGAGCAGTTCTTC. Translating it yields CASSLTRSSNEQFF.

This chain uses TRBV19 with TRBJ1-3; the D gene is possibly TRBD1 (5 bases). V shed 6 bases and J shed 2 bases, with 11 bases lying between them. The V gene's germline CDR1 is LNHDA and CDR2 SQIVND (reference sequence). The length of the CDR3 is 14 residues. This CDR3 reads CASSITGPGNTIYF. CDR3 nucleotides: TGTGCCAGTAGCATAACAGGACCTGGAAACACCATATATTTT.